The source of this TCR beta chain is a study of blood T cell repertoires in COVID-19. Background on the study: Sites across the United States, Italy and Spain contributed samples from acute and convalescent COVID-19. The analysed material was cDNA or gDNA that came from T cells, B-cell-depleted T cells, or PBMCs.

Produced via immunoSEQ multiplex PCR; TCRdb's table is partial and in-frame only. Found here are about 200,000 clones, 88% of them singletons; the top ten hold 1.6%. Germline CDR1 is SEHNR and CDR2 is FQNEAQ (reference sequence). The V end was cut by 0 bases, the J end by 6 bases, with 9 bases between. CDR3 length: 14 residues. The sequencing input was peripheral blood. The sequence derives from a man younger than 30 with active or convalescent COVID-19. V is TRBV7-9 and J is TRBJ2-1, with D tentatively TRBD2 (5 bases). CDR3 bases: TGTGCCAGCAGCTTAGCGGGAGCGAGCAATGAGCAGTTCTTC. Residues: CASSLAGASNEQFF.